The entry below gives a single T cell receptor beta chain sequence along with its context. The entry originates in a study of blood T cell repertoires in COVID-19. The protocol was immunoSEQ multiplex PCR, while the TCRdb copy is restricted to in-frame clones and leaves out a portion. The data show over 140,000 clones, with 80% to 85% seen just once and 4% held by the top ten. Germline CDR1 MDHEN, CDR2 SYDVKM. The CDR3 is 14 amino acids. The V gene lost 3 bases and the J gene lost 3 bases, with 9 bases spanning the gap. The TCR originated in a woman aged 60-75 years with acute or convalescent COVID-19. V usage is TRBV28 and J usage is TRBJ2-1; D might be TRBD1 (6 bases). Sequenced: peripheral blood. The CDR3 bases are TGTGCCAGCAGTTTGCAGGGGAGCTACAATGAGCAGTTCTTC. Residues: CASSLQGSYNEQFF.